Below are 20 T cell receptor beta chains sequenced from a single sample in a study of blood T cells in healthy people across ages. The use of a sample-barcoded 5' primer and a J-beta primer mix characterized a second PCR of about 7 to 12 cycles. TCRdb processed the 5' RACE reads anew with MiXCR; each CDR3 protein has one entry. The table has over 750,000 distinct CDR3 sequences, approximately 25% seen once. This sample also belongs to another study, concerning T cells of mothers and their children.

Sequencing input: blood. These receptors all come from a boy aged 5-17 years in good health.

The sample holds a few counts of this clonotype. The chain recombines TRBV20-1 with TRBJ2-7; a possible D gene is TRBD2 (5 bases). The germline V gene has CDR1 DFQATT and CDR2 SNEGSKA (reference sequence). V dropped 6 bases and J dropped 3 bases, with 18 bases sitting between them. This CDR3 is built from 14 residues. CDR3 nucleotides: TGCAGTGCACAAGGAGGTGGGTCGGACTACGAGCAGTACTTC. Translated: CSAQGGGSDYEQYF.

The chain employs TRBV9 and TRBJ2-3; unclear D gene. Trimming stripped 0 bases from V and 0 bases from J, with 11 bases between. CDR3 length: 16 amino acids. Germline lookup yields CDR1 SGDLS and CDR2 YYNGEE. Written as DNA, the CDR3 is TGTGCCAGCAGCGTAGGACGGGCGACTAGCACAGATACGCAGTATTTT. It encodes CASSVGRATSTDTQYF. The whole variable domain, remainder taken from reference TRBV9 and TRBJ2-3, is DSGVTQTPKHLITATGQRVTLRCSPRSGDLSVYWYQQSLDQGLQFLIQYYNGEERAKGNILERFSAQQFPDLHSELNLSSLELGDSALYFCASSVGRATSTDTQYFGPGTRLTVL.

This clonotype was observed a few times. The chain has TRBV9 and TRBJ2-5; 9 bases map to TRBD1. The J call may be wrong; the DNA end is better matched by TRBJ2-7. This CDR3 has 14 amino acids. Germline values: CDR1 SGDLS, CDR2 YYNGEE. This CDR3 reads CASSGPGQGGEQYF. CDR3 nucleotides: TGTGCCAGCAGCGGACCGGGACAGGGCGGCGAGCAGTACTTC.

This clonotype was picked up a small number of times. This chain uses TRBV9 with TRBJ2-7; TRBD2 is a possible D gene (6 bases). The V end lost 4 bases, the J end lost 2 bases, and 16 bases lay between the germline ends. Per germline, CDR1 SGDLS and CDR2 YYNGEE. This CDR3 has 15 residues. The DNA of the CDR3 is TGTGCCAGCAGCCCAGCGGGCAAGGGTGCCTACGAGCAGTACTTC. Translating it yields CASSPAGKGAYEQYF.

This clonotype was observed a few times. The V call is TRBV29-1, the J call TRBJ2-7; D possibly uses TRBD1 or TRBD2 (5 bases each). Trimming removed 5 bases from V and 6 bases from J, with 14 bases in between. The CDR3 is made up of 12 amino acids. CDR1 SQVTM and CDR2 ANQGSEA come from the germline V gene. CDR3 loop: CSVWDQFSEQYF. As DNA, the CDR3 is TGCAGCGTTTGGGACCAGTTCAGCGAGCAGTACTTC.

The chain has TRBV29-1 and TRBJ1-1, with 7 bases that match TRBD1. The junction had 3 bases not matched to a gene; V was cut back by 1 base and J by 1 base. CDR1 and CDR2 from the germline V gene are SQVTM and ANQGSEA. The CDR3 has 14 residues. CDR3 in DNA: TGCAGCGTTGAAGCCGGGACAGCGAACACTGAAGCTTTCTTT. Protein: CSVEAGTANTEAFF.

The V and J genes are TRBV5-1 and TRBJ2-5; the D call may be TRBD1 or TRBD2 (5 bases each). The CDR3 spans 18 residues. With 2 bases removed from V and 5 bases from J, the gap between germline ends came to 25 bases. Germline CDR1 is SGHRS and CDR2 is YFSETQ. The DNA of the CDR3 is TGCGCCAGCAGCTTTGGGGGAAGTAGAACGGCCCCCTGGGAGACCCAGTACTTC. It specifies CASSFGGSRTAPWETQYF.

The chain links TRBV7-2 to TRBJ2-3; 14 bases fit TRBD2. V gave up 4 bases and J gave up 11 bases; unmatched junction bases: 8. CDR1 SGHTA and CDR2 FQGNSA come from the germline V gene. The length of the CDR3 is 15 residues. The DNA for the CDR3 is TGTGCCAGCAGCTATTGGACTAGCGGGGGGTCCCTGCAGTATTTT. Residues: CASSYWTSGGSLQYF.

This clonotype was counted between two and nine times. V is TRBV2 and J is TRBJ1-2, with unresolved D. CDR3 size: 15 residues. CDR1 is SNHLY and CDR2 is FYNNEI in the germline V gene. With 3 bases removed from V and 5 bases from J, the gap between germline ends came to 16 bases. CDR3 loop: CASSELSGNIYGYTF. CDR3 sequence (DNA): TGTGCCAGCAGTGAGCTTTCAGGAAATATATATGGCTACACCTTC.

This rearrangement joins TRBV11-1 to TRBJ2-5; 8 nucleotides align to TRBD2. The better agreement between TRBJ2-7 and the DNA end casts doubt on the J call. The CDR3 is made up of 15 amino acids. Germline-derived CDR1 and CDR2 are SGHAT and FQDESV (reference sequence). The CDR3 reads CASSLFQREINEQYF. The CDR3 coding sequence is TGTGCCAGCAGCTTATTCCAGCGGGAGATAAACGAGCAGTACTTC.

The chain links TRBV7-9 to TRBJ1-4; the D is unclear. CDR1 SEHNR and CDR2 FQNEAQ come from the germline V gene (reference sequence). This CDR3 spans 16 amino acids. The V and J ends lost 6 bases and 2 bases respectively, with 16 bases between them. CDR3 amino acids: CASSVTPRGTNEKLFF. The CDR3 DNA reads as TGTGCCAGCAGTGTAACCCCGCGGGGTACTAATGAAAAACTGTTTTTT.

This clonotype was observed a few times. The chain joins TRBV5-1 to TRBJ2-2; D may be TRBD1 (6 bases). V was pared by 4 bases and J by 1 base, with 14 bases between. CDR3 length: 16 amino acids. Germline values: CDR1 SGHRS, CDR2 YFSETQ. CDR3 protein: CASSVWTARNTGELFF. CDR3 DNA sequence: TGCGCCAGCAGCGTATGGACAGCTAGGAACACCGGGGAGCTGTTTTTT. Filled out from reference TRBV5-1 and TRBJ2-2, the complete variable domain reads KAGVTQTPRYLIKTRGQQVTLSCSPISGHRSVSWYQQTPGQGLQFLFEYFSETQRNKGNFPGRFSGRQFSNSRSEMNVSTLELGDSALYLCASSVWTARNTGELFFGEGSRLTVL.

This clonotype was seen more than once but under ten times. This chain connects TRBV28 to TRBJ2-6, with D hard to call. With 3 bases removed from V and 1 base from J, the gap between germline ends came to 7 bases. Per the germline V gene, CDR1 is MDHEN and CDR2 is SYDVKM. This CDR3 comprises 15 residues. This chain's CDR3 is CASSFGVSGANVLTF. The CDR3 DNA reads TGTGCCAGCAGTTTCGGAGTTTCTGGGGCCAACGTCCTGACTTTC.

Points on this clonotype: One end of the junction does not line up with germline, which may come from a read error. The J gene is TRBJ2-4, the V gene TRBV6-1; D tentatively fits TRBD1 or TRBD2 (6 bases each). Germline values: CDR1 MNHNS, CDR2 SASEGT. This CDR3 is built from 11 residues. The CDR3 DNA reads TGTGCCAGCAGTGAAGGCCGACAGGAGGGTTTC. It specifies CASSEGRQEGF.

The V and J genes are TRBV7-9 and TRBJ2-3; 12 nucleotides align to TRBD2. V lost 6 bases to trimming and J lost 4 bases; unmatched junction nucleotides: 8. The CDR3 is 16 amino acids. From germline, CDR1 is SEHNR and CDR2 FQNEAQ (reference sequence). The CDR3 loop is CASRLLAGGPADTQYF. In DNA, the CDR3 is TGTGCCAGCAGACTCCTAGCGGGAGGGCCAGCAGATACGCAGTATTTT.

The chain has TRBV7-9 and TRBJ1-4; no firm D call. The CDR3 contains 13 residues. The V and J ends lost 2 bases and 3 bases respectively, with 4 bases between them. Looked up from germline, CDR1 is SEHNR and CDR2 is FQNEAQ (reference sequence). The CDR3: CASSLRANEKLFF. The CDR3 DNA reads as TGTGCCAGCAGCTTAAGAGCTAATGAAAAACTGTTTTTT.

The chain combines TRBV5-1 with TRBJ2-5; TRBD1 is a possible D gene (5 bases). The germline V gene has CDR1 SGHRS and CDR2 YFSETQ. Between the trimmed V and J ends, which lost 4 bases and 11 bases, there was a span of 24 bases. This CDR3 has 15 residues. The CDR3 protein is CASSPDTLRAYGQYF. The CDR3 DNA follows: TGCGCCAGCAGCCCGGACACCTTAAGGGCCTACGGGCAGTACTTC.

This clonotype was observed a few times. At one end the junction does not follow the germline gene, possibly because of a read error. The V and J genes are TRBV4-1 and TRBJ1-1; tentatively, D is TRBD1 (5 bases). Germline CDR1 and CDR2: MGHRA and YSYEKL. This CDR3 contains 16 residues. The CDR3 DNA is TGCGCCAGCAGCCAAACAACAGGATCTCCCAGTACTGAAGCCTTCTTT. Amino acid sequence: CASSQTTGSPSTEAFF.

The rearrangement uses TRBV29-1 and TRBJ2-5; TRBD1 is a possible D gene (6 bases). The CDR3 is made up of 12 amino acids. V lost 4 bases and J 2 bases, leaving 8 bases between the germline ends. In germline, CDR1 is SQVTM, CDR2 ANQGSEA. The CDR3 sequence: CSVGDIQETQYF. As DNA, the CDR3 is TGCAGCGTTGGGGACATTCAAGAGACCCAGTACTTC.

This clonotype was seen a few times. V and J are TRBV12-5 and TRBJ2-2, with 10 bases lining up with TRBD2. V lost 3 bases, J lost 1 base, and 2 bases stayed unmatched. Germline V lookup: CDR1 LGHNT, CDR2 FRNRAP. The CDR3 covers 16 residues. This CDR3 is CASGFIAGGNTGELFF. The CDR3 nucleotides read TGTGCTAGTGGTTTCATAGCGGGGGGGAACACCGGGGAGCTGTTTTTT.